Following are 20 T cell receptor beta chains from one sample sequenced in a study of blood T cell repertoires in COVID-19. Profiled with immunoSEQ multiplex PCR; TCRdb holds only in-frame clones, not every one. The sample yields tens of thousands of clones, around 80% seen once. Sequencing was carried out using peripheral blood. These receptors all stem from a man between 60 and 70 years old with acute or convalescent COVID-19.

This chain joins TRBV4-3 and TRBJ1-2; no clear D. The V and J ends lost 0 bases and 4 bases respectively, with 12 bases between them. This CDR3 comprises 15 residues. Germline values: CDR1 LGHNA, CDR2 YSLEER. The CDR3 sequence is CASSQDGRVAYGYTF. The CDR3 nucleotides are TGCGCCAGCAGCCAAGATGGGAGGGTTGCCTATGGCTACACCTTC.

The gene calls are TRBV10-1 and TRBJ2-7, with 8 bases identical to TRBD1. With 6 bases clipped from V and 2 bases from J, the junction kept 3 bases outside the gene matches. Germline CDR1 and CDR2: WNHNN and SYGVQD (reference sequence). The CDR3 spans 13 residues. The CDR3 region is CASSPTGAYEQYF. CDR3 nucleotide sequence: TGCGCCAGCAGCCCGACAGGGGCCTACGAGCAGTACTTC.

About this clone itself: The junction does not match germline at one end; this may be a read error. The V gene is TRBV7-7, the J gene TRBJ2-3; D possibly corresponds to TRBD1 (6 bases). Germline V gives CDR1 SSHAT, CDR2 FNYEAQ (reference sequence). The CDR3 has 14 residues. CDR3 in amino acids: CASSLRQGSDTQYF. CDR3 nucleotide sequence: TGTGCTAGCAGCTTAAGGCAGGGGTCAGATACGCAGTATTTT.

V is TRBV5-1 and J is TRBJ2-1; D is possibly TRBD1 (6 bases). The CDR3 runs to 15 residues. Looked up from germline, CDR1 is SGHRS and CDR2 is YFSETQ. The germline V and J ends were trimmed by 0 bases and 6 bases, with 13 bases remaining between them. The CDR3 nucleotides read TGCGCCAGCAGCTTGGGGTCGCAGGGGAGCAATGAGCAGTTCTTC. It codes for CASSLGSQGSNEQFF.

In the case of this clone: Other nucleotide sequences from this sample produce the same CDR3. CDR3 sequence: CASRARDIRNYGYTF. The CDR3 DNA follows: TGTGCCAGCAGGGCCCGGGACATCCGCAACTATGGCTACACCTTC. V usage is TRBV6-5 and J usage is TRBJ1-2, with D perhaps TRBD1 (6 bases). The CDR3 length is 15 residues. Trimming removed 6 bases from V and 2 bases from J, with 16 bases in between. Looked up from germline, CDR1 is MNHEY and CDR2 is SVGAGI.

As concerns this clone: At one of its ends the junction is not consistent with the germline gene, which may arise from a read error. This chain joins TRBV7-7 and TRBJ2-5, with TRBD1 matching over 8 bases. CDR3 length: 15 residues. Looked up from germline, CDR1 is SSHAT and CDR2 is FNYEAQ (reference sequence). CDR3 sequence (DNA): TGTGCTAGCAGCTCCTCAAGGACAGGGACGGAGACCCAGTACTTC. The encoded protein is CASSSSRTGTETQYF.

This clone was counted between two and nine times. This rearrangement joins TRBV6-6 to TRBJ1-2; no reliable D call. The V and J ends lost 1 base and 6 bases respectively, with 12 bases between them. From germline, CDR1 is MNHNY and CDR2 SVGAGI (reference sequence). The CDR3 covers 14 residues. CDR3 protein: CASSYYLQENGYTF. The CDR3 nucleotides are TGTGCCAGCAGTTACTATCTGCAGGAAAATGGCTACACCTTC.

The chain links TRBV10-2 to TRBJ2-2; 11 bases agree with TRBD1. The CDR3 has 17 amino acids. The germline gives CDR1 WSHSY, CDR2 SAAADI. V shed 7 bases and J 3 bases; nucleotides not matched to a gene: 10. CDR3: CASKRTGGAWDTGELFF. DNA for the CDR3: TGCGCCAGCAAAAGGACAGGGGGCGCCTGGGACACCGGGGAGCTGTTTTTT.

This clone was counted a few times. V gene TRBV2 combines with J gene TRBJ2-5; 8 nucleotides match TRBD2. The CDR3 sequence is 14 residues long. Trimming removed 6 bases from V and 3 bases from J; junction bases left unmatched: 6. Germline lookup yields CDR1 SNHLY and CDR2 FYNNEI. CDR3 DNA sequence: TGTGCCAGCAGGGAGGGACTAGATGAAGAGACCCAGTACTTC. The encoded protein is CASREGLDEETQYF.

CDR3 amino acids: CASSTKTNTGELFF. The CDR3 DNA reads TGTGCCAGCAGTACAAAAACGAACACCGGGGAGCTGTTTTTT. The rearrangement links TRBV6-6 to TRBJ2-2, with D unresolved. This CDR3 spans 14 amino acids. In germline, CDR1 is MNHNY, CDR2 SVGAGI (reference sequence). Trimming took 5 bases from V and 0 from J, leaving 7 bases between them.

This chain joins TRBV12-3 or TRBV12-4 and TRBJ2-3, with D unclear. The CDR3 consists of 11 residues. The V gene lost 6 bases and the J gene lost 4 bases, with 5 bases spanning the gap. CDR3 sequence (DNA): TGTGCCAGCAGCGTTGCAGATACGCAGTATTTT. Its protein product is CASSVADTQYF.

V gene TRBV28 combines with J gene TRBJ1-5, with 7 positions matching TRBD1. J gave up 2 bases and V 2 bases, and 6 bases lay outside the gene matches. Per germline, CDR1 MDHEN and CDR2 SYDVKM. CDR3 length equals 16 residues. CDR3 DNA: TGTGCCAGCAGTTTAACGTTGGACAGGCGCAATCAGCCCCAGCATTTT. Translating gives CASSLTLDRRNQPQHF.

This rearrangement joins TRBV4-1 to TRBJ2-1; TRBD2 agrees at 8 bases. This CDR3 is built from 15 residues. V was pared by 3 bases and J by 2 bases, with 3 bases of the junction left unmatched. Germline values: CDR1 MGHRA, CDR2 YSYEKL. CDR3: CASSQSGRAYNEQFF. CDR3 coding DNA: TGCGCCAGCAGCCAGAGCGGGAGAGCCTACAATGAGCAGTTCTTC.

J is TRBJ2-1 and V is TRBV6-6; TRBD2 agrees at 11 bases. This CDR3 is built from 14 residues. Trimming cost V 8 bases and J 4 bases; bases outside gene matches: 4. In germline, CDR1 is MNHNY, CDR2 SVGAGI (reference sequence). CDR3 DNA sequence: TGTGCCAGCGGGGGGACTAGCGGATACAATGAGCAGTTCTTC. Its translation: CASGGTSGYNEQFF.

The chain carries TRBV5-6 and TRBJ2-1; 9 positions agree with TRBD1. Trimming at V came to 4 bases and at J to 6 bases, leaving 8 bases not matched to a gene. Germline V gene sequence: CDR1 SGHDT, CDR2 YYEEEE. CDR3 size: 15 residues. Here the CDR3 DNA reads TGTGCCAGCAGCACTGGACAGGGGACGGTCAATGAGCAGTTCTTC. Amino acid sequence: CASSTGQGTVNEQFF.

This clone has more than one count but fewer than ten. This chain uses TRBV6-6 with TRBJ2-3, with 7 bases fitting TRBD2. The CDR3 runs to 12 residues. V was clipped by 4 bases and J by 5 bases; unmatched bases: 0. CDR1 and CDR2 (germline): MNHNY, SVGAGI (reference sequence). The CDR3 loop is CASSWEGDTQYF. CDR3 bases: TGTGCCAGCAGTTGGGAGGGAGATACGCAGTATTTT.

The chain carries TRBV27 and TRBJ1-2, with 10 bases lining up with TRBD1. V shed 2 bases, J shed 0 bases, and the junction held 6 bases outside the gene matches. Germline V lookup: CDR1 MNHEY, CDR2 SMNVEV (reference sequence). This CDR3 is built from 17 residues. Here the CDR3 DNA reads TGTGCCAGCAGTTTAGTCGGGACAGGGGAAGCTAACTATGGCTACACCTTC. As protein: CASSLVGTGEANYGYTF.

This rearrangement joins TRBV6-2 or TRBV6-3 to TRBJ2-7; D gene unclear. This CDR3 has 14 residues. V shed 6 bases and J shed 7 bases, with 19 bases lying between them. Germline V gives CDR1 MNHEY, CDR2 SVGEGT. This CDR3 reads CASSLAARSTEQYF. The DNA for the CDR3 is TGTGCCAGCAGCCTGGCCGCGAGGTCGACGGAGCAGTACTTC.

The chain carries TRBV18 and TRBJ2-4, with 7 positions matching TRBD1. Germline CDR1 reads KGHSH; CDR2 reads LQKENI. CDR3 size: 19 residues. The V and J ends lost 6 bases and 0 bases, in that order; junction bases with no gene match: 17. The DNA for the CDR3 is TGTGCCAGCTCTCCGACACGGGACAGCAAAACACTAGCCAAAAACATTCAGTACTTC. Encoded protein: CASSPTRDSKTLAKNIQYF.

The rearrangement links TRBV28 to TRBJ1-5; 8 nucleotides match TRBD1. The CDR3 covers 16 residues. Germline CDR1 is MDHEN and CDR2 is SYDVKM. The V gene end was trimmed by 6 bases and the J gene end by 2 bases; junction bases not matched to a gene: 9. The CDR3 protein is CASRPTGGQGNQPQHF. The DNA of the CDR3 is TGTGCCAGCAGGCCCACAGGGGGTCAAGGCAATCAGCCCCAGCATTTT.